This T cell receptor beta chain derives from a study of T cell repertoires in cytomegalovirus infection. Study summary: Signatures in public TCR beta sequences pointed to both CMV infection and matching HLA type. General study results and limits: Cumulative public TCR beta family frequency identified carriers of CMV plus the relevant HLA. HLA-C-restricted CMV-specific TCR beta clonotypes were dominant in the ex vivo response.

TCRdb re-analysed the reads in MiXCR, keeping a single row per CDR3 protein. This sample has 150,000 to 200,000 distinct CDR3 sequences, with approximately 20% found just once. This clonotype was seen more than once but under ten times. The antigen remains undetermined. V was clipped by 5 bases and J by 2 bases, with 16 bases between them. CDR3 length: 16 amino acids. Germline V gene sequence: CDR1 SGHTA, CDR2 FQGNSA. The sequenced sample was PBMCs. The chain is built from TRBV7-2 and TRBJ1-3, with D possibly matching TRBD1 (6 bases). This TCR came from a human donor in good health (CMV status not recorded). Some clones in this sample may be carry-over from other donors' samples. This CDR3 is CASSPWGGPTGNTIYF. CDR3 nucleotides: TGTGCCAGCAGCCCTTGGGGGGGGCCCACTGGAAACACCATATATTTT.